A single TCR beta chain is shown here with its context. This CDR3 comprises 17 residues. Trimming took 4 bases from V and 0 from J, leaving 19 bases between them. Germline V gives CDR1 SGHNT, CDR2 YYREEE (reference sequence). This sample stems from a study of blood T cell repertoires in COVID-19. TCRdb's table, derived via immunoSEQ multiplex PCR, lists solely in-frame clones and lacks some. The table records roughly 300,000 clones, about 89% of them present only once. The specimen sequenced was peripheral blood. The chain links TRBV5-4 to TRBJ1-1; perhaps TRBD1 as D (5 bases). The sequence derives from a woman aged 45-60 years who had recovered from COVID-19. The CDR3 coding sequence is TGTGCCAGCAGCACCGGGGGTTATGGCGGCATGAACACTGAAGCTTTCTTT. Protein: CASSTGGYGGMNTEAFF.